This T cell receptor (beta chain) was identified in a study of T cells in Graves' hyperthyroidism and ophthalmopathy. The CDR3 covers 17 residues. J gave up 3 bases and V 6 bases, and 7 bases lay outside the gene matches. In germline, CDR1 is MRHNA, CDR2 SNTAGT. General study points: Most clonotypes expanded in the thyroid (above 0.001) were also present in blood. Before onset, ophthalmopathy was predicted by the model a median around 6.2 months earlier.

This clonotype has more than one count but fewer than ten. The antigen remains unidentified. TCR beta CDR3 sequences were amplified from RNA transcripts. Initially, a first-round RT-PCR of the TCR CDR3 employed the HTBI primer set. Each CDR3 protein gets one entry after TCRdb re-called the multiplex PCR reads with MiXCR. Altogether approximately 600,000 distinct CDR3 sequences are present, less than 25% being singletons, with the ten largest covering 30% to 40%. From around 11 ml of fresh peripheral blood, PBMCs were isolated. The gene calls are TRBV6-4 and TRBJ2-3; 15 bases are a match to TRBD2. The sample taken for sequencing was blood. The TCR sequence derives from a man aged 25-45 years with Graves' ophthalmopathy. The CDR3 here is CASRLNGLAGGTDTQYF. CDR3 nucleotide sequence: TGTGCCAGCAGACTTAACGGACTAGCGGGAGGGACAGATACGCAGTATTTT.